In this sample, the clone carrying this T cell receptor (beta chain) turned up a few times. TCRdb used MiXCR to reprocess the RT-PCR reads, holding one entry per CDR3 protein. The table has around 1,600 distinct CDR3 sequences, roughly 22% seen once; the top ten hold 9.5% to 15%. From germline, CDR1 is SGHDT and CDR2 YYEEEE. The CDR3 is made up of 16 amino acids. V shed 4 bases and J 0 bases; nucleotides not matched to a gene: 7. The entry originates in a study of patients and donors after allogeneic stem cell transplantation. The specimen was blood, either unsorted or a sorted T cell fraction (not recorded which). This TCR was recovered from a human donor who was either an allogeneic HSCT recipient or a stem cell or donor lymphocyte infusion donor (not recorded which). It is not recorded whose cells these are; they may come from a transplant donor. V usage is TRBV5-6 and J usage is TRBJ1-1, with 9 bases aligning to TRBD1. CDR3 DNA: TGTGCCAGCAGCCCCGGGACAGGGCTCATGAACACTGAAGCTTTCTTT. Encoded protein: CASSPGTGLMNTEAFF.